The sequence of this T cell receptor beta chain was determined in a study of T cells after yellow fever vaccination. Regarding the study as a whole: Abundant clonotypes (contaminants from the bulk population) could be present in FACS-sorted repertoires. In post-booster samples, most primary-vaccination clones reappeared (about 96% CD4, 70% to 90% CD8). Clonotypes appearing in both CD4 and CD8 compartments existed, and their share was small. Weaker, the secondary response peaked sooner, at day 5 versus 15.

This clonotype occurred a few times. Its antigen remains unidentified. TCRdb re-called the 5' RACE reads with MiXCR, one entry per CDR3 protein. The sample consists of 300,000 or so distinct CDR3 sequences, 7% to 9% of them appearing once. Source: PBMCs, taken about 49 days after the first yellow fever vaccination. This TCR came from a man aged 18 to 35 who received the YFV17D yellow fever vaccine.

CDR3 in DNA: TGCGCCAGCAGCCAAGTGGGGGAGACAGCGTACAATGAGCAGTTCTTC. This sequence encodes CASSQVGETAYNEQFF. This chain connects TRBV4-1 to TRBJ2-1; perhaps D is TRBD1 or TRBD2 (5 bases each). CDR3 size: 16 residues. V shed 1 base and J shed 4 bases, with 14 bases lying between them. Germline loops: CDR1 MGHRA, CDR2 YSYEKL.